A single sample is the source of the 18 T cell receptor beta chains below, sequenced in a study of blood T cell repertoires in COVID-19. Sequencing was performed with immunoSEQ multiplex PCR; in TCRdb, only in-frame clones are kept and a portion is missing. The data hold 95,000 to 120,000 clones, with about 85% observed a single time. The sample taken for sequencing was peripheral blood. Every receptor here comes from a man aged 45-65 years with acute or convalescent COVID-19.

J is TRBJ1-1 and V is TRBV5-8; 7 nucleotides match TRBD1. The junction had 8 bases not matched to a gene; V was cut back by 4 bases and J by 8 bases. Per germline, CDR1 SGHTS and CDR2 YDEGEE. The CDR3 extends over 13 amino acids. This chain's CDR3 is CASSRHRGYEAFF. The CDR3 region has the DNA TGTGCCAGCAGCCGACACAGGGGATACGAAGCTTTCTTT. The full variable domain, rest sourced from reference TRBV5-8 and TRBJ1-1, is EAGVTQSPTHLIKTRGQQATLRCSPISGHTSVYWYQQALGLGLQFLLWYDEGEERNRGNFPPRFSGRQFPNYSSELNVNALELEDSALYLCASSRHRGYEAFFGQGTRLTVV.

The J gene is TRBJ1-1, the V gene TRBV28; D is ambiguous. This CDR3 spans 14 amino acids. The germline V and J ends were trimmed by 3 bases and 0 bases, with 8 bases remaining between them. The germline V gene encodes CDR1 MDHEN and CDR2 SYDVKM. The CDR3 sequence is CASSFGTLNTEAFF. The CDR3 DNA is TGTGCCAGCAGTTTTGGCACCCTGAACACTGAAGCTTTCTTT. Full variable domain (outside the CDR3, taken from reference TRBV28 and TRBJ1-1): DVKVTQSSRYLVKRTGEKVFLECVQDMDHENMFWYRQDPGLGLRLIYFSYDVKMKEKGDIPEGYSVSREKKERFSLILESASTNQTSMYLCASSFGTLNTEAFFGQGTRLTVV.

CDR3 DNA sequence: TGTGCCAGCCAACAGGGGTCCCCATGGGGCACTGAAGCTTTCTTT. Translated, it gives CASQQGSPWGTEAFF. This rearrangement joins TRBV19 to TRBJ1-1; 7 positions agree with TRBD1. The CDR3 is 15 amino acids. In germline, CDR1 is LNHDA, CDR2 SQIVND (reference sequence). V lost 9 bases to trimming and J lost 4 bases; unmatched junction nucleotides: 14. Supplemented by reference TRBV19 and TRBJ1-1, the full variable domain reads DGGITQSPKYLFRKEGQNVTLSCEQNLNHDAMYWYRQDPGQGLRLIYYSQIVNDFQKGDIAEGYSVSREKKESFPLTVTSAQKNPTAFYLCASQQGSPWGTEAFFGQGTRLTVV.

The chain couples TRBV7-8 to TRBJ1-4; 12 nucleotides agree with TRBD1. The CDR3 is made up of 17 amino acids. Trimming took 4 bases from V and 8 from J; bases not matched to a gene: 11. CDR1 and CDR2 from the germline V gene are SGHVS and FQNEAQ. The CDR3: CASSWHRDRGREEKLFF. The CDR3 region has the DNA TGTGCCAGCAGCTGGCACCGGGACAGGGGGCGCGAAGAAAAACTGTTTTTT. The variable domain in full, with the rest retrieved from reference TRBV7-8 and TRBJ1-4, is GAGVSQSPRYKVAKRGQDVALRCDPISGHVSLFWYQQALGQGPEFLTYFQNEAQLDKSGLPSDRFFAERPEGSVSTLKIQRTQQEDSAVYLCASSWHRDRGREEKLFFGSGTQLSVL.

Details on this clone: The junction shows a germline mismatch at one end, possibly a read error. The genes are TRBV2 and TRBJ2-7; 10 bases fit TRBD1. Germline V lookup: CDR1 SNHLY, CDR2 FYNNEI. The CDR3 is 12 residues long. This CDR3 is CASRFSGTGESF. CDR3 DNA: TGTGCCAGCAGGTTTTCCGGGACAGGGGAAAGTTTC.

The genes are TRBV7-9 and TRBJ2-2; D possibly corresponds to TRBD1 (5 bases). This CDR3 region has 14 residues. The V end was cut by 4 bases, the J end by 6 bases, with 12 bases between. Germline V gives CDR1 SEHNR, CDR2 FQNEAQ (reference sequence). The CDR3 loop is CASSYGASSGELFF. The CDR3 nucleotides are TGTGCCAGCAGCTATGGGGCGAGTTCCGGGGAGCTGTTTTTT.

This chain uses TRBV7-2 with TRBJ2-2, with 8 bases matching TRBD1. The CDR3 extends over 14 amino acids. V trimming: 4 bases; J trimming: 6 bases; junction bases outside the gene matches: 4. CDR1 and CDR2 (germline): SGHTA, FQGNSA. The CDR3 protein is CASSYAGGPGELFF. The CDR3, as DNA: TGTGCCAGCAGCTACGCAGGGGGCCCCGGGGAGCTGTTTTTT.

This CDR3 reads CASSLPRTSGETQYF. CDR3 bases: TGTGCCAGCAGCTTACCCCGGACTAGCGGGGAGACCCAGTACTTC. The chain links TRBV11-3 to TRBJ2-5, with 11 bases fitting TRBD2. Germline V gene lookup returns CDR1 SGHNT and CDR2 YENEEA. CDR3 length equals 15 residues. V lost 2 bases to trimming and J lost 5 bases; unmatched junction nucleotides: 4. Full variable domain (remainder filled in from reference TRBV11-3 and TRBJ2-5): EAGVVQSPRYKIIEKKQPVAFWCNPISGHNTLYWYLQNLGQGPELLIRYENEEAVDDSQLPKDRFSAERLKGVDSTLKIQPAELGDSAVYLCASSLPRTSGETQYFGPGTRLLVL.

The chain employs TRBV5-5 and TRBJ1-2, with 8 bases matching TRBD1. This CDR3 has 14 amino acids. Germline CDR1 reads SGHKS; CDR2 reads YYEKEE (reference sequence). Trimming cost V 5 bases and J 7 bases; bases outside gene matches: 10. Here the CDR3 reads CASRAQTGAGGYTF. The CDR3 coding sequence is TGTGCCAGCAGGGCCCAGACAGGGGCCGGTGGCTACACCTTC. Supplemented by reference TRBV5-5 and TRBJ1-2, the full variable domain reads DAGVTQSPTHLIKTRGQQVTLRCSPISGHKSVSWYQQVLGQGPQFIFQYYEKEERGRGNFPDRFSARQFPNYSSELNVNALLLGDSALYLCASRAQTGAGGYTFGSGTRLTVV.

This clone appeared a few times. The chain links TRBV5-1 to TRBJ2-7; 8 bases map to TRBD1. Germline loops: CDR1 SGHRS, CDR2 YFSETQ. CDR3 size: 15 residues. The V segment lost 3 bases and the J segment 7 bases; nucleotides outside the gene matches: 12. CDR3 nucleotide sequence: TGCGCCAGCAGCTGGGGGGACAGGCGTGGGGAGGAGCAGTACTTC. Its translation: CASSWGDRRGEEQYF.

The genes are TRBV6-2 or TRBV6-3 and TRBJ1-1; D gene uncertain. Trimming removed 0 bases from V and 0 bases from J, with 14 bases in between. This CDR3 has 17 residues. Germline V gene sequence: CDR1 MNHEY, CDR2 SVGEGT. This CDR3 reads CASSYSLASTMNTEAFF. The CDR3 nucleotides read TGTGCCAGCAGTTACTCGTTGGCCAGTACCATGAACACTGAAGCTTTCTTT.

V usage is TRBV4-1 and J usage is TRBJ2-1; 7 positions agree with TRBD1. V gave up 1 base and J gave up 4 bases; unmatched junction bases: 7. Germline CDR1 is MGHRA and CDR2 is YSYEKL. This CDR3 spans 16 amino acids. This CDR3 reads CASSQAQIQGYNEQFF. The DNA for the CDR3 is TGCGCCAGCAGCCAAGCCCAGATACAGGGGTACAATGAGCAGTTCTTC.

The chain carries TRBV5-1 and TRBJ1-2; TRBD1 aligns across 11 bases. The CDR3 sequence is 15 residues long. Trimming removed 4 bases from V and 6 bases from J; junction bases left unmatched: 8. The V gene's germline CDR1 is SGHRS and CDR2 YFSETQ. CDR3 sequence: CASSLRTGGDNGYTF. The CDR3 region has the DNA TGCGCCAGCAGCCTTCGGACAGGGGGCGATAATGGCTACACCTTC.

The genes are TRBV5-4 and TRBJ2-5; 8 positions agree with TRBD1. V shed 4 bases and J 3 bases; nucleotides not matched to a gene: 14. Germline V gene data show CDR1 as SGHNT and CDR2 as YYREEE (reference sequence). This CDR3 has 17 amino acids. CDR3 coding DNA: TGTGCCAGCAGCCCCTCGAGTTCCCGGACAGGGAAAGAGACCCAGTACTTC. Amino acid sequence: CASSPSSSRTGKETQYF. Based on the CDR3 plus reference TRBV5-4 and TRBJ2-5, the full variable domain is ETGVTQSPTHLIKTRGQQVTLRCSSQSGHNTVSWYQQALGQGPQFIFQYYREEENGRGNFPPRFSGLQFPNYSSELNVNALELDDSALYLCASSPSSSRTGKETQYFGPGTRLLVL.

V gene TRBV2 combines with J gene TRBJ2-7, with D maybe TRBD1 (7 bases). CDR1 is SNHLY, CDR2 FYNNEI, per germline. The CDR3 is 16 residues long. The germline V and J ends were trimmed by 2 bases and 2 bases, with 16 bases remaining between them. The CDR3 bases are TGTGCCAGCAGTGAAATTCGGGGGACAGTCCCCTACGAGCAGTACGTC. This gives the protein CASSEIRGTVPYEQYV.

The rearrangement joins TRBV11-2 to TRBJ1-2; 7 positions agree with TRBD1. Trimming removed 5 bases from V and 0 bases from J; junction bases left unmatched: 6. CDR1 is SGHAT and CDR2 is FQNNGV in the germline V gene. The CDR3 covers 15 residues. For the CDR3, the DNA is TGTGCCAGCAGCCCCGGGACAGCTCCTAACTATGGCTACACCTTC. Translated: CASSPGTAPNYGYTF.

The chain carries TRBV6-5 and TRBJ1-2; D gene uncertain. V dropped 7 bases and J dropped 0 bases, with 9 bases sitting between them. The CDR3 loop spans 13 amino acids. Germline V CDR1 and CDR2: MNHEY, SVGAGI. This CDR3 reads CASIDTANYGYTF. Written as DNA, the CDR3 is TGTGCCAGCATCGACACCGCTAACTATGGCTACACCTTC.

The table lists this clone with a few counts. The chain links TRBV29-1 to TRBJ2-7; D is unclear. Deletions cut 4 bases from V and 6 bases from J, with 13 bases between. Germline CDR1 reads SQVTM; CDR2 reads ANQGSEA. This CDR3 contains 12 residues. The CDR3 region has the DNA TGCAGCGTTGGTTGGTGGGCAGGCGAGCAGTACTTC. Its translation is CSVGWWAGEQYF.